The rows below give T cell receptor beta chains drawn from one sample of a study of T cells in Graves' hyperthyroidism and ophthalmopathy. MiXCR, applied by TCRdb to the multiplex PCR reads, yields one record per CDR3 protein. The table records under 350,000 distinct CDR3 sequences, about 17% of them present only once. The source material was blood. These receptors came from a woman aged 55-69 years with Graves' ophthalmopathy. Both conserved end residues are part of each CDR3. D genes are given only for firm matches. Expanded clones get a size class; other rows say once, few or many, or leave the size out.

clone size	V gene	CDR3 length	J gene	D gene	CDR3 DNA	CDR3 protein
few	TRBV4-3	11	TRBJ2-5	.	TGCGCCAGCAGCCAGGCCGGGGCCCAGTACTTC	CASSQAGAQYF
.	TRBV5-1	16	TRBJ2-2	.	TGCGCCAGCAGCTTGCTTGCAGGGATGAAGGCCGGGGAGCTGTTTTTT	CASSLLAGMKAGELFF
many	TRBV28	17	TRBJ2-1	.	TGTGCCAGCAGTACCCTGCCTGGGGACGTGTCAGCCAATGAGCAGTTCTTC	CASSTLPGDVSANEQFF
many	TRBV5-5	13	TRBJ1-4	.	TGTGCCAGCAGCAAGGGCCAAGCCGAAAAACTGTTTTTT	CASSKGQAEKLFF
many	TRBV5-1	15	TRBJ2-7	TRBD2	TGCGCCAGCAGCCAAGGACTAGCGGGAGCCCACGAGCAGTACTTC	CASSQGLAGAHEQYF
.	TRBV7-8	14	TRBJ2-5	TRBD2	TGTGCCAGCAGCGAGACTAGCGGGGGAGGGACCCAGTACTTC	CASSETSGGGTQYF
many	TRBV28	16	TRBJ2-3	TRBD1	TGTGCCAGCAGTTTGGGGACAGGGGGCTTCACAGATACGCAGTATTTT	CASSLGTGGFTDTQYF
many	TRBV7-2	16	TRBJ1-5	TRBD1	TGTGCCAGCAGCGTCGCCCCAGGGGGGATCAATCAGCCCCAGCATTTT	CASSVAPGGINQPQHF
many	TRBV11-3	14	TRBJ2-1	.	TGTGCCAGCAGCTTAGAGCGGTCCTACAATGAGCAGTTCTTC	CASSLERSYNEQFF
many	TRBV5-1	15	TRBJ1-2	.	TGCGCCAGCAGCTTCAGACACAAAGCTAACTATGGCTACACCTTC	CASSFRHKANYGYTF
.	TRBV5-1	13	TRBJ1-2	TRBD1	TGCGCCAGCAGCTGGGAGGACAGGAATGGCTACACCTTC	CASSWEDRNGYTF
many	TRBV13	11	TRBJ2-2	.	TGTGCCAGCAGCTTTTCCGGGGAGCTGTTTTTT	CASSFSGELFF
many	TRBV7-8	16	TRBJ2-7	.	TGTGCCAGCAGCTTAATGTCTAGCGCCGGCTCCTACGAGCAGTACTTC	CASSLMSSAGSYEQYF
.	TRBV5-5	16	TRBJ2-5	TRBD1	TGTGCCAGCAGCCGGCCGGGACAGGTAATTGGAGAGACCCAGTACTTC	CASSRPGQVIGETQYF
many	TRBV7-2	15	TRBJ1-1	TRBD1	TGTGCCAGCAGAGGACAGGGAGTTCTGAACACTGAAGCTTTCTTT	CASRGQGVLNTEAFF
few	TRBV9	15	TRBJ2-5	TRBD2	TGTGCCAGCAGCGTAGGTGCGGGAGGAAGAGAGACCCAGTACTTC	CASSVGAGGRETQYF
.	TRBV10-3	15	TRBJ2-7	TRBD2	TGTGCCATCAGTGACGGGACTAGCGAGCCCTACGAGCAGTACTTC	CAISDGTSEPYEQYF